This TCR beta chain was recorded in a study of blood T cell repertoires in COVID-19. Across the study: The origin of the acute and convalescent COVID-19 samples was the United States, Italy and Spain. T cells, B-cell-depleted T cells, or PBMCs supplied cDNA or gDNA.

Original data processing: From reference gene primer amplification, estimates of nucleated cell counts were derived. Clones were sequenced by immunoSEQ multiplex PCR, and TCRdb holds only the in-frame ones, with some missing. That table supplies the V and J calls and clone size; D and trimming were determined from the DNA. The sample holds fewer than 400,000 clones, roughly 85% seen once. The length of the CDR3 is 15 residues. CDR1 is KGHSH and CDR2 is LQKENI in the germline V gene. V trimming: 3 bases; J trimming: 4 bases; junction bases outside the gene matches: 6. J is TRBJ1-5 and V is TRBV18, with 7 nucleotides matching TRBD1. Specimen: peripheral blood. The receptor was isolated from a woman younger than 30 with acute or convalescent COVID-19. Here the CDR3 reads CASSPSTGTNQPQHF. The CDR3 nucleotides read TGTGCCAGCTCACCTTCGACAGGGACAAATCAGCCCCAGCATTTT.